This TCR beta chain was sequenced during a study of CD8+ T cells in alopecia areata. Across the whole study: Treated patients were given oral tofacitinib, which was dosed at 5 to 10 mg twice daily. Study results and limitations: Relative to normal scalp, lesional scalp, especially alopecia totalis/universalis, showed higher clonality.

This clone turned up a few times. Its specificity is not known. After isolation, RNA underwent reverse transcription to generate cDNA as the sequencing template. Sequencing used immunoSEQ multiplex PCR; TCRdb keeps in-frame clones, though not all of them. The sample comprises approximately 180,000 clones, approximately 59% of which are singletons, and roughly 14% rests with the top ten. The V end was cut by 4 bases, the J end by 7 bases, with 16 bases between. CDR3 length: 13 residues. Germline values: CDR1 SQVTM, CDR2 ANQGSEA. Peripheral blood and lesional scalp punch biopsies came from alopecia areata patients.

The starting material was CD4+ T cells sorted from blood, obtained at week 0. The gene calls are TRBV29-1 and TRBJ2-5; possible D gene TRBD2, 5 bases. The clonotype was recovered from a human donor with alopecia areata. CDR3: CSVAAAHEGTQYF. CDR3 nucleotide sequence: TGCAGCGTTGCTGCCGCCCATGAGGGGACCCAGTACTTC.